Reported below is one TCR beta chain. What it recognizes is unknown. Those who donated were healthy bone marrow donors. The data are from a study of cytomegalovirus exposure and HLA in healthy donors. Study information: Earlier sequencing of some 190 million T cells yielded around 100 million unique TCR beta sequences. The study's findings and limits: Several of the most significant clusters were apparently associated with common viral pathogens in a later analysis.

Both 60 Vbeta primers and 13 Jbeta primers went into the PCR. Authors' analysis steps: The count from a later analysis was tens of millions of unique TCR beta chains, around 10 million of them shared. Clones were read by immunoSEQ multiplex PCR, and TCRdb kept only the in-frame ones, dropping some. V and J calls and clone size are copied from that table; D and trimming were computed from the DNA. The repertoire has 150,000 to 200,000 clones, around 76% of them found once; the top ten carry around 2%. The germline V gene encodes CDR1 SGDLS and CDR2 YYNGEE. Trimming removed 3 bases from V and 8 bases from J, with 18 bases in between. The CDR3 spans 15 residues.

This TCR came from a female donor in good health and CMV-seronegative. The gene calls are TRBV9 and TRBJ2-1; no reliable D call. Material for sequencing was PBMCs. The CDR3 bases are TGTGCCAGCAGCGCTGACCTCTCTCCTACAGATGAGCAGTTCTTC. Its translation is CASSADLSPTDEQFF. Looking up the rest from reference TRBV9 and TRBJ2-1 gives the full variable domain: DSGVTQTPKHLITATGQRVTLRCSPRSGDLSVYWYQQSLDQGLQFLIQYYNGEERAKGNILERFSAQQFPDLHSELNLSSLELGDSALYFCASSADLSPTDEQFFGPGTRLTVL.